Listed below are T cell receptor beta chains from one sample, sequenced in a study of blood T cell repertoires in COVID-19. Sequencing used immunoSEQ multiplex PCR; TCRdb keeps in-frame clones, though not all of them. The table has 250,000 to 350,000 clones, nearly 90% seen once. The sequencing sample was made of PBMCs or T cells enriched from blood (not recorded which). The receptor source for this set is a woman younger than 35 with acute COVID-19. Each CDR3 is given without its conserved first and last residue.

CDR3aa	j_gene	v_gene
ASSQDLGSFYGYT	TRBJ1-2	TRBV4-1
ASSSPSGGYTGELF	TRBJ2-2	TRBV7-6
ASSPHSSGILF	TRBJ1-4	TRBV7-2
ASSLEGGNYNEQF	TRBJ2-1	TRBV2
ASSSTGGWGYT	TRBJ1-2	TRBV7-9
ASSSSGTSHNEQF	TRBJ2-1	TRBV5-1
ASTKREGGRNTGELF	TRBJ2-2	TRBV19
ASSQDRGAETGGNSPLH	TRBJ1-6	TRBV4-3
ASSLHGSRETQY	TRBJ2-5	TRBV27
AISEGQGYNQPQH	TRBJ1-5	TRBV10-3
ASSSPLAGGNEQY	TRBJ2-7	TRBV6-5
ASSSKGDGTDTQY	TRBJ2-3	TRBV6-5
ASSQDIGQGAYEQY	TRBJ2-7	TRBV4-1
ASRGGLDEQF	TRBJ2-1	TRBV6-5
ASSFPGSSGTDTQY	TRBJ2-3	TRBV12-1
ASSFGSSGGRYNEQF	TRBJ2-1	TRBV5-5
AISDPTSGRGSYNEQF	TRBJ2-1	TRBV10-3
ASSLRTGAEAF	TRBJ1-1	TRBV10-1
ATRGDTDTQY	TRBJ2-3	TRBV7-6
ASSLSLRDTTRGELF	TRBJ2-2	TRBV7-6
ASSSERTSGNNEQF	TRBJ2-1	TRBV28
ASSSRLASGDEQF	TRBJ2-1	TRBV7-9
ASSTLAGDSYNEQF	TRBJ2-1	TRBV5-6
SVIDRGWDNEQF	TRBJ2-1	TRBV29-1
AWRPGTTVTDTQY	TRBJ2-3	TRBV30
ASSPQSGGGETQY	TRBJ2-5	TRBV2
ASITGEAGANVLT	TRBJ2-6	TRBV28
ASSLIPLNYGYT	TRBJ1-2	TRBV11-2
ASSPHPGTEAF	TRBJ1-1	TRBV18
AWRGTSGSSAYEQY	TRBJ2-7	TRBV30
ASSLRDYGTYEQY	TRBJ2-7	TRBV7-9
SVPPGGSVGETQY	TRBJ2-5	TRBV29-1
ASSAGTGEIKPQH	TRBJ1-5	TRBV28
ASSQVGARNEKLF	TRBJ1-4	TRBV4-1
ASSASSGLNEQF	TRBJ2-1	TRBV27
ASSQGQGANYGYT	TRBJ1-2	TRBV4-1
ASSVGQGLDYGYT	TRBJ1-2	TRBV9
AWSGRGGVAYEQY	TRBJ2-7	TRBV30
ATSAGGGDTQY	TRBJ2-3	TRBV24-1
ASSFGTGGTEAF	TRBJ1-1	TRBV4-3
ASSLGGRTGWSDTQY	TRBJ2-3	TRBV5-6
AVKRRQGDNEQF	TRBJ2-1	TRBV6-5
AQSGTSGRGGQF	TRBJ2-1	TRBV30
ASSLFGGSGFQETQY	TRBJ2-5	TRBV13
ASSFPRDFIYNEQF	TRBJ2-1	TRBV11-2
ASSSQGPLSGNTIY	TRBJ1-3	TRBV19
ASTVMGGGTGELF	TRBJ2-2	TRBV27
ASSPLVQYEQF	TRBJ2-1	TRBV7-6
ASRRTGQNTEAF	TRBJ1-1	TRBV2
ASRPLPTGSYNEQF	TRBJ2-1	TRBV5-1
ATGTGYAEAF	TRBJ1-1	TRBV28
ASSLGLPEQAASSPLH	TRBJ1-6	TRBV11-3
ASSDSGKNYGYT	TRBJ1-2	TRBV10-2
ASSQGLEVVYEQF	TRBJ2-1	TRBV3-1/TRBV3-2
ASSSPTSGSEGISYNEQF	TRBJ2-1	TRBV27
ASSIIGQGGETQY	TRBJ2-5	TRBV19
ASTGQGWEQY	TRBJ2-7	TRBV6-5